These T cell receptor beta chains were read from a single sample in a study of neoadjuvant nivolumab and ipilimumab in lung cancer. The data were produced by immunoSEQ multiplex PCR, yet TCRdb's version contains in-frame clones alone and is incomplete. The data contain some 17,000 clones, approximately 79% of them singletons. Here the sequenced sample was tumor tissue, taken after neoadjuvant nivolumab, alone or with ipilimumab, at or shortly before surgery. The receptor set was obtained from an adult with non-small cell lung cancer. Each CDR3 is given with its conserved first and last residue. The order of the fields is CDR3 protein, CDR3 DNA, J gene, clone size, V gene, D gene. D genes are given only for firm matches. Clone size appears in some rows only: once, few, many, or a class for an expanded clone.

CASSIGTGSSYNEQFF TGTGCCAGCAGCATAGGGACAGGCAGCTCCTACAATGAGCAGTTCTTC TRBJ2-1 - TRBV7-9 TRBD1
CASSLGGLWTEAFF TGTGCCAGCAGCCTAGGAGGGTTGTGGACTGAAGCTTTCTTT TRBJ1-1 - TRBV7-2 -
CASSERARGLTGELFF TGTGCCAGCAGTGAAAGGGCCAGGGGTTTAACCGGGGAGCTGTTTTTT TRBJ2-2 large TRBV2 -
CANRDRGSGANVLTF TGTGCCAACCGGGACAGGGGTTCTGGGGCCAACGTCCTGACTTTC TRBJ2-6 - TRBV7-2 TRBD1
CASSGDRYGYTF TGTGCCAGCAGTGGGGACCGCTATGGCTACACCTTC TRBJ1-2 - TRBV25-1 -
CASSPGNQETQYF TGTGCCAGCAGCCCTGGCAATCAAGAGACCCAGTACTTC TRBJ2-5 few TRBV11-2 -
CASSLNSGAALVNEQFF TGTGCCAGCAGCCTAAATTCGGGGGCCGCCCTGGTAAATGAGCAGTTCTTC TRBJ2-1 - TRBV4-2 -
CASSPRQANQPQHF TGTGCCAGCAGTCCCAGACAAGCCAATCAGCCCCAGCATTTT TRBJ1-5 - TRBV6-5 -
CASSLTGSYGYTF TGTGCCAGCAGTCTTACCGGGAGCTATGGCTACACCTTC TRBJ1-2 - TRBV7-9 -
CASSPYSRTSGHNEQFF TGCGCCAGCAGCCCCTACTCCCGGACTAGCGGACACAATGAGCAGTTCTTC TRBJ2-1 - TRBV5-1 TRBD2
CAWSEMFTGELFF TGTGCCTGGAGTGAGATGTTCACCGGGGAGCTGTTTTTT TRBJ2-2 - TRBV30 -
CASSPGLSEQFF TGTGCCAGCAGCCCCGGACTATCCGAGCAGTTCTTC TRBJ2-1 - TRBV11-2 -
CASSLGHMYQETQYF TGTGCCAGCAGCTTAGGTCATATGTACCAAGAGACCCAGTACTTC TRBJ2-5 - TRBV11-2 -
CASSLTGQATYEQYF TGTGCCAGCAGCTTGACCGGACAGGCAACCTACGAGCAGTACTTC TRBJ2-7 large TRBV28 TRBD1
CASSLSLYEQYF TGTGCCAGCAGCCTAAGTTTATACGAGCAGTACTTC TRBJ2-7 - TRBV5-5 -
CASTGTGLISNEKLFF TGTGCCAGCACCGGGACAGGGTTAATATCTAATGAAAAACTGTTTTTT TRBJ1-4 few TRBV6-6 TRBD1
CASSGLSNYEQYF TGTGCCAGCAGTGGACTATCGAACTACGAGCAGTACTTC TRBJ2-7 - TRBV2 -
CASSLGGWEQYF TGTGCCAGCAGCTTAGGGGGGTGGGAGCAGTACTTC TRBJ2-7 - TRBV7-2 -
CASSSLGGEQFF TGCGCCAGCAGCTCGCTCGGAGGCGAGCAGTTCTTC TRBJ2-1 - TRBV5-1 -
CASSSRSGEVETQYF TGTGCCAGCAGCTCGAGGAGCGGGGAGGTGGAGACCCAGTACTTC TRBJ2-5 - TRBV5-4 TRBD2
CASRDWTGRGSPLHF TGCGCCAGCCGTGATTGGACAGGGAGAGGGTCACCCCTCCACTTT TRBJ1-6 few TRBV5-1 TRBD1
CASRGDRLNTEAFF TGTGCCAGCAGGGGGGACCGTTTGAACACTGAAGCTTTCTTT TRBJ1-1 - TRBV6-6 -
CAWIDLSGELFF TGTGCCTGGATCGATCTATCCGGGGAGCTGTTTTTT TRBJ2-2 - TRBV30 -
CSAELSAEAFF TGCAGTGCTGAACTCAGCGCTGAAGCTTTCTTT TRBJ1-1 - TRBV20-1 -
CASKMAGHGDEQYF TGTGCCAGCAAGATGGCAGGGCACGGCGATGAGCAGTACTTC TRBJ2-7 - TRBV6-5 -
CASSVGGSGGYEQFF TGTGCCAGCAGCGTAGGAGGTAGCGGGGGCTATGAGCAGTTCTTC TRBJ2-1 - TRBV9 TRBD2
CASTPAGYNSPLHF TGTGCCAGCACCCCCGCCGGGTATAATTCACCCCTCCACTTT TRBJ1-6 - TRBV6-5 -
CASSLPGNSLYGYTF TGTGCCAGCAGCTTGCCAGGGAATTCCCTCTATGGCTACACCTTC TRBJ1-2 - TRBV5-4 -
CASSQEAAGETQYF TGCGCCAGCAGCCAAGAGGCCGCGGGGGAGACCCAGTACTTC TRBJ2-5 - TRBV4-1 -
CASSPTGGSGNQPQHF TGTGCCAGCAGTCCGACAGGGGGATCGGGGAATCAGCCCCAGCATTTT TRBJ1-5 - TRBV27 TRBD1
CSVEDKTGLSGGYTF TGCAGCGTTGAAGACAAGACAGGGCTCTCCGGAGGCTACACCTTC TRBJ1-2 - TRBV29-1 TRBD1
CASSRTIDQPQHF TGTGCCAGCAGCCGGACTATTGATCAGCCCCAGCATTTT TRBJ1-5 - TRBV11-1 -
CSVDREGTDTQYF TGCAGCGTTGACAGGGAAGGCACAGATACGCAGTATTTT TRBJ2-3 - TRBV29-1 -
CASSLDWTASSYEQYF TGCGCCAGCAGCTTGGATTGGACAGCAAGCTCCTACGAGCAGTACTTC TRBJ2-7 - TRBV5-1 -
CATSSDRTYPPNYGYTF TGTGCCACCAGCAGTGACAGAACGTACCCTCCTAACTATGGCTACACCTTC TRBJ1-2 - TRBV15 -
CASSLEGGEQFF TGCGCCAGCAGCTTGGAAGGTGGTGAGCAGTTCTTC TRBJ2-1 - TRBV5-1 -
CASSSPGVNYNEQFF TGTGCCAGCAGTTCCCCGGGAGTAAATTACAATGAGCAGTTCTTC TRBJ2-1 - TRBV6-5 -
CASSSGTGTLPGNTIYF TGTGCCAGCAGCTCCGGGACAGGCACTCTTCCTGGAAACACCATATATTTT TRBJ1-3 - TRBV13 TRBD1
CASSPGPNTEAFF TGTGCCAGCAGCCCCGGGCCGAACACTGAAGCTTTCTTT TRBJ1-1 - TRBV7-2 -
CASRATGRANSPLHF TGTGCCAGTAGAGCGACAGGGAGAGCCAATTCACCCCTCCACTTT TRBJ1-6 - TRBV19 TRBD1
CASSLTGGEQYF TGTGCCAGCAGCTTGACAGGTGGGGAGCAGTACTTC TRBJ2-7 few TRBV13 -
CASSPEDNEQYF TGTGCCAGCAGCCCAGAGGACAACGAGCAGTACTTC TRBJ2-7 few TRBV5-4 -
CASSSTAGYEQFF TGTGCCAGCAGCTCGACCGCCGGGTATGAGCAGTTCTTC TRBJ2-1 - TRBV7-3 -